Shown below are 15 T cell receptor beta chains from a single sample sequenced in a study of blood T cell repertoires in COVID-19. Some clones are missing from TCRdb's copy, which holds only in-frame ones; the method was immunoSEQ multiplex PCR. This repertoire shows approximately 300,000 clones, roughly 89% found once; its top ten account for around 4.4%. What was sequenced was PBMCs or T cells enriched from blood (not recorded which). The source of these receptors is a young woman with acute COVID-19.

The chain links TRBV30 to TRBJ1-2; TRBD1 might be the D (5 bases). The CDR3 is 15 amino acids. The germline gives CDR1 GTSNPN, CDR2 SVGIG (reference sequence). The V gene lost 2 bases and the J gene lost 6 bases, with 19 bases spanning the gap. The CDR3 region is CAWSLTGTGGNGYTF. The CDR3 nucleotides are TGTGCCTGGAGTCTCACCGGGACGGGAGGGAATGGCTACACCTTC.

This chain uses TRBV6-5 with TRBJ1-1; D might be TRBD1 (5 bases). Germline V gene lookup returns CDR1 MNHEY and CDR2 SVGAGI. The V and J ends lost 4 bases and 1 base respectively, with 10 bases between them. This CDR3 is built from 14 residues. The CDR3 bases are TGTGCCAGCAGTTCAGGGCAGCAGAACACTGAAGCTTTCTTT. Translated: CASSSGQQNTEAFF.

The chain has TRBV5-1 and TRBJ1-6; TRBD1 matches 9 bases. Germline lookup yields CDR1 SGHRS and CDR2 YFSETQ. The junction had 10 bases not matched to a gene; V was cut back by 4 bases and J by 11 bases. CDR3 length: 15 residues. CDR3 region: CASSPQGTGIAPLHF. The CDR3 DNA reads as TGCGCCAGCAGCCCTCAGGGGACAGGGATTGCACCCCTCCACTTT.

This clone was recorded once. CDR3 sequence: CASSHRGVDEQFF. The DNA of the CDR3 is TGTGCCAGTAGTCACAGGGGTGTAGATGAGCAGTTCTTC. This chain connects TRBV19 to TRBJ2-1; 7 bases align to TRBD1. This CDR3 is 13 amino acids long. CDR1 is LNHDA and CDR2 is SQIVND in the germline V gene (reference sequence). V gave up 5 bases and J gave up 8 bases; unmatched junction bases: 6.

The chain recombines TRBV7-9 with TRBJ2-1; D might be TRBD1 (5 bases). The CDR3 contains 13 residues. Trimming removed 1 base from V and 4 bases from J, with 5 bases in between. Germline V lookup: CDR1 SEHNR, CDR2 FQNEAQ (reference sequence). CDR3: CASSLGQYNEQFF. As DNA, the CDR3 is TGTGCCAGCAGCTTAGGACAGTACAATGAGCAGTTCTTC. Based on the CDR3 plus reference TRBV7-9 and TRBJ2-1, the full variable domain is DTGVSQNPRHKITKRGQNVTFRCDPISEHNRLYWYRQTLGQGPEFLTYFQNEAQLEKSRLLSDRFSAERPKGSFSTLEIQRTEQGDSAMYLCASSLGQYNEQFFGPGTRLTVL.

With regard to this clone: This sample also contains other DNA sequences that code for the same CDR3. This chain links TRBV18 with TRBJ1-3; possibly TRBD1 for D (6 bases). V was trimmed by 6 bases and J by 3 bases, leaving 12 bases between them. CDR3 size: 14 residues. Per the germline V gene, CDR1 is KGHSH and CDR2 is LQKENI. For the CDR3, the DNA is TGTGCCAGCTCTCCAAACAGGGATGGAAACACCATATATTTT. This codes for CASSPNRDGNTIYF.

The chain uses TRBV6-2 or TRBV6-3 and TRBJ1-6; no clear D gene. Germline loops: CDR1 MNHEY, CDR2 SVGEGT. The V gene lost 5 bases and the J gene lost 7 bases, with 18 bases spanning the gap. This CDR3 contains 16 residues. Here the CDR3 DNA reads TGTGCCAGCAGTGACACCACAGCCGTTTTGAATTCACCCCTCCACTTT. As protein: CASSDTTAVLNSPLHF.

CDR3 DNA: TGTGCCAGCAGCTTAAACAGCATATCCGATCAGCCCCAGCATTTT. Translation: CASSLNSISDQPQHF. The chain recombines TRBV7-8 with TRBJ1-5; no clear D gene. Germline CDR1 reads SGHVS; CDR2 reads FQNEAQ. The CDR3 is 15 residues long. V was cut by 2 bases and J by 5 bases, with 13 bases left in between. The full variable domain, with the rest looked up from reference TRBV7-8 and TRBJ1-5, is GAGVSQSPRYKVAKRGQDVALRCDPISGHVSLFWYQQALGQGPEFLTYFQNEAQLDKSGLPSDRFFAERPEGSVSTLKIQRTQQEDSAVYLCASSLNSISDQPQHFGDGTRLSIL.

The chain joins TRBV6-1 to TRBJ2-7, with 8 positions matching TRBD1. The J segment lost 6 bases and the V segment lost 2 bases, leaving 6 bases of the junction unmatched. The CDR3 totals 14 residues. Germline V lookup: CDR1 MNHNS, CDR2 SASEGT. Here the CDR3 DNA reads TGTGCCAGCAGTGAACAGGGGGCGAGGGGCGAGCAGTACTTC. Translated, it gives CASSEQGARGEQYF.

The chain employs TRBV30 and TRBJ2-4, with TRBD2 as a possible D gene (6 bases). The CDR3 length is 14 residues. V was pared by 0 bases and J by 7 bases, with 13 bases between. Germline CDR1 is GTSNPN and CDR2 is SVGIG (reference sequence). The CDR3 sequence is CAWSVSGSRNIQYF. The DNA of the CDR3 is TGTGCCTGGAGTGTATCCGGGAGCAGGAACATTCAGTACTTC.

This chain uses TRBV9 with TRBJ1-3, with a tentative D call TRBD1 (5 bases). V was shortened by 5 bases and J by 3 bases, with 12 bases between the two germline ends. This CDR3 is built from 14 residues. The germline V gene encodes CDR1 SGDLS and CDR2 YYNGEE. The CDR3 sequence: CASSQGGDGNTIYF. CDR3 DNA: TGTGCCAGCAGTCAGGGAGGGGATGGAAACACCATATATTTT.

A single count supports this clone. The V gene is TRBV2, the J gene TRBJ1-1; maybe TRBD1 (6 bases). The germline V gene encodes CDR1 SNHLY and CDR2 FYNNEI. V was cut by 1 base and J by 4 bases, with 7 bases left in between. The CDR3 runs to 13 residues. DNA for the CDR3: TGTGCCAGCAGTGAAGAAGGGGGCACTGAAGCTTTCTTT. Amino acids: CASSEEGGTEAFF.

Comments on this clone: Other nucleotide sequences in the sample specify the same CDR3. The genes are TRBV5-1 and TRBJ1-4; TRBD1 matches at 11 bases. V lost 2 bases to trimming and J lost 8 bases; unmatched junction nucleotides: 5. This CDR3 is 15 amino acids long. Per germline, CDR1 SGHRS and CDR2 YFSETQ. The CDR3 here is CASSLTGTGGEKLFF. The CDR3 bases are TGCGCCAGCAGCTTAACCGGGACAGGGGGAGAAAAACTGTTTTTT.

This clone has only one observation. The chain is built from TRBV5-4 and TRBJ2-7; TRBD1 might be the D (6 bases). The CDR3 contains 15 residues. Germline V gene sequence: CDR1 SGHNT, CDR2 YYREEE (reference sequence). The ends were cut back, 0 bases at V and 7 bases at J, with 17 bases in the middle. CDR3 sequence reads: CASSLEAGAALEQYF. The DNA for the CDR3 is TGTGCCAGCAGCTTGGAGGCAGGGGCCGCCTTGGAGCAGTACTTC.

This chain links TRBV9 with TRBJ2-5, with a weak D call TRBD1 (6 bases). This CDR3 spans 14 amino acids. Trimming removed 0 bases at V and 5 bases at J, with 11 bases between. In germline, CDR1 is SGDLS, CDR2 YYNGEE. The chain's CDR3 is CASSVAPGEETQYF. The CDR3 DNA follows: TGTGCCAGCAGCGTAGCTCCAGGGGAGGAGACCCAGTACTTC.